The 28 T cell receptor beta chains reported below all come from one sample, sequenced in a study of PD-1 blockade in mismatch repair-deficient tumors. TCRdb's table, derived via immunoSEQ multiplex PCR, lists solely in-frame clones and lacks some. The repertoire holds approximately 130,000 clones, more than 85% seen once, with about 13% in the top ten. The starting material was peripheral blood, obtained 44 weeks after starting pembrolizumab. The receptors come from an adult with mismatch repair-deficient cancer.

This clone was observed once. This chain links TRBV4-1 with TRBJ2-2, with D possibly matching TRBD1 (5 bases). Germline V CDR1 and CDR2: MGHRA, YSYEKL. V was trimmed by 0 bases and J by 8 bases, leaving 10 bases between them. There are 14 residues in the CDR3. The CDR3 loop is CASSQEGAYGELFF. CDR3 in DNA: TGCGCCAGCAGCCAAGAAGGGGCGTATGGGGAGCTGTTTTTT.

The chain uses TRBV6-5 and TRBJ2-7; 8 bases line up with TRBD2. The CDR3 has 15 amino acids. V dropped 5 bases and J dropped 1; count of bases not matched to a gene: 7. Germline lookup yields CDR1 MNHEY and CDR2 SVGAGI. CDR3 sequence (DNA): TGTGCCAGCAGTCCCCTCAGCGGGAGTTCCTACGAGCAGTACTTC. Protein: CASSPLSGSSYEQYF.

The chain combines TRBV6-4 with TRBJ2-1; the match to TRBD2 covers 9 bases. The CDR3 runs to 16 residues. With 0 bases clipped from V and 4 bases from J, the junction kept 4 bases outside the gene matches. Germline V CDR1 and CDR2: MRHNA, SNTAGT. Written as DNA, the CDR3 is TGTGCCAGCAGTGACTCCTGGACTAGCGTTTACAATGAGCAGTTCTTC. As protein: CASSDSWTSVYNEQFF.

This chain links TRBV29-1 with TRBJ2-7; D possibly corresponds to TRBD1 (6 bases). The CDR3 spans 13 residues. Germline loops: CDR1 SQVTM, CDR2 ANQGSEA. Between the trimmed V and J ends, which lost 4 bases and 6 bases, there was a span of 16 bases. CDR3 sequence (DNA): TGCAGCGTTGTTGCTACAGGGAAGGGCGAGCAGTACTTC. It is translated as CSVVATGKGEQYF.

The gene calls are TRBV7-6 and TRBJ1-3; D is possibly TRBD1 (6 bases). The CDR3 contains 15 residues. Trimming stripped 5 bases from V and 4 bases from J, with 15 bases between. Germline V gene sequence: CDR1 SGHVS, CDR2 FNYEAQ. CDR3 amino acids: CASSPGTGNGNTIYF. The CDR3 DNA is TGTGCCAGCAGCCCGGGAACAGGGAACGGAAACACCATATATTTT.

The rearrangement joins TRBV4-2 to TRBJ1-1; TRBD1 might be the D (6 bases). There are 13 residues in the CDR3. Between the trimmed V and J ends, which lost 2 bases and 5 bases, there was a span of 9 bases. Germline loops: CDR1 LGHNA, CDR2 YNFKEQ. CDR3 nucleotide sequence: TGTGCCAGCAGCCAATTAGGGGGGACTGAAGCTTTCTTT. This gives the protein CASSQLGGTEAFF.

J is TRBJ2-5 and V is TRBV6-5; maybe TRBD1 (6 bases). Germline V CDR1 and CDR2: MNHEY, SVGAGI. The CDR3 length is 14 residues. Trimming shortened V by 8 bases and J by 2 bases, and 15 bases separated the two germline ends. The chain's CDR3 is CASAITGIQETQYF. DNA for the CDR3: TGTGCCAGCGCTATAACAGGGATTCAAGAGACCCAGTACTTC.

Comment on this clone: The same CDR3 arises from other DNA sequences in this sample as well. V is TRBV27 and J is TRBJ2-5; D is ambiguous. V lost 5 bases to trimming and J lost 1 base, with 8 bases between them. The CDR3 covers 13 residues. Germline CDR1 and CDR2: MNHEY and SMNVEV (reference sequence). The CDR3 DNA follows: TGTGCCAGCAGTCCCCGGACCCAAGAGACCCAGTACTTC. This encodes CASSPRTQETQYF.

The chain combines TRBV7-6 with TRBJ1-4; 8 nucleotides match TRBD1. Germline CDR1 SGHVS, CDR2 FNYEAQ. Trimming took 5 bases from V and 7 from J; bases not matched to a gene: 12. The length of the CDR3 is 16 residues. The CDR3 coding sequence is TGTGCCAGCAGCGCATTCGCCGGGACAGGTCCTGAAAAACTGTTTTTT. Amino acids: CASSAFAGTGPEKLFF.

The rearrangement links TRBV4-3 to TRBJ2-3; D gene ambiguous. The CDR3 covers 15 residues. Trimming shortened V by 0 bases and J by 2 bases, and 9 bases separated the two germline ends. CDR1 and CDR2 (germline): LGHNA, YSLEER. In nucleotides, the CDR3 is TGCGCCAGCAGCCAAGAGGTCCGGTCCACAGATACGCAGTATTTT. It specifies CASSQEVRSTDTQYF.

This sequence joins TRBV23-1 and TRBJ2-7, with 8 bases lining up with TRBD1. Being an ORF, TRBV23-1 has a function that is uncertain. Unmatched junction bases numbered 15, after V lost 2 bases and J lost 3 bases. The CDR3 extends over 18 amino acids. The CDR3 protein is CASSQGQGIGEIDYEQYF. The CDR3 nucleotides read TGCGCCAGCAGTCAAGGACAGGGTATCGGTGAAATCGACTACGAGCAGTACTTC.

V and J are TRBV19 and TRBJ2-1; 11 positions agree with TRBD2. Trimming cost V 5 bases and J 6 bases; bases outside gene matches: 15. CDR3 length equals 18 residues. Germline values: CDR1 LNHDA, CDR2 SQIVND (reference sequence). The CDR3 loop is CASSFRLAGISSVNEQFF. Here the CDR3 DNA reads TGTGCCAGTAGTTTCCGACTAGCGGGAATCTCGTCGGTCAATGAGCAGTTCTTC. The complete variable domain, with remaining parts taken from reference TRBV19 and TRBJ2-1, reads DGGITQSPKYLFRKEGQNVTLSCEQNLNHDAMYWYRQDPGQGLRLIYYSQIVNDFQKGDIAEGYSVSREKKESFPLTVTSAQKNPTAFYLCASSFRLAGISSVNEQFFGPGTRLTVL.

This chain connects TRBV7-2 to TRBJ2-5; 7 positions match TRBD2. Germline values: CDR1 SGHTA, CDR2 FQGNSA. After removal of 2 bases from V and 5 bases from J, the junction contained 17 bases not matched to a gene. The CDR3 runs to 18 residues. The CDR3 DNA follows: TGTGCCAGCAGCTTACAGCGATCCCTAGCGGCCAGGGAGGAGACCCAGTACTTC. Translating gives CASSLQRSLAAREETQYF. The full variable domain, rest sourced from reference TRBV7-2 and TRBJ2-5, is GAGVSQSPSNKVTEKGKDVELRCDPISGHTALYWYRQSLGQGLEFLIYFQGNSAPDKSGLPSDRFSAERTGGSVSTLTIQRTQQEDSAVYLCASSLQRSLAAREETQYFGPGTRLLVL.

This rearrangement joins TRBV28 to TRBJ2-7, with D perhaps matching TRBD1 (6 bases). CDR3 size: 12 residues. The V end was cut by 5 bases, the J end by 4 bases, with 9 bases between. Germline values: CDR1 MDHEN, CDR2 SYDVKM. The CDR3 DNA sequence: TGTGCCAGCAGTACCACAGGGTACGAGCAGTACTTC. It is translated as CASSTTGYEQYF. The full variable domain, with the rest looked up from reference TRBV28 and TRBJ2-7, is DVKVTQSSRYLVKRTGEKVFLECVQDMDHENMFWYRQDPGLGLRLIYFSYDVKMKEKGDIPEGYSVSREKKERFSLILESASTNQTSMYLCASSTTGYEQYFGPGTRLTVT.

The gene calls are TRBV5-1 and TRBJ2-1; the match to TRBD2 covers 8 bases. Losses at the gene ends were 6 bases for V and 1 base for J; bases not matched to a gene: 24. This CDR3 has 21 amino acids. Germline V gene sequence: CDR1 SGHRS, CDR2 YFSETQ. The CDR3 bases are TGCGCCAGCATGAGCTTCGTGGTTATTCCAGGACTAGCTGGTTCCTACAATGAGCAGTTCTTC. Translated, it gives CASMSFVVIPGLAGSYNEQFF. Full variable domain (rest looked up from reference TRBV5-1 and TRBJ2-1): KAGVTQTPRYLIKTRGQQVTLSCSPISGHRSVSWYQQTPGQGLQFLFEYFSETQRNKGNFPGRFSGRQFSNSRSEMNVSTLELGDSALYLCASMSFVVIPGLAGSYNEQFFGPGTRLTVL.

As DNA, the CDR3 is TGTGCCAGCAGCGAAGTAGCAGGGCGGGAGTGGACCGGGGAGCTGTTTTTT. This gives the protein CASSEVAGREWTGELFF. The chain uses TRBV5-6 and TRBJ2-2; 7 positions agree with TRBD2. This CDR3 spans 17 amino acids. CDR1 SGHDT and CDR2 YYEEEE come from the germline V gene. Germline trimming cut 4 bases from V and 5 bases from J; bases unmatched to any gene: 14. The entire variable domain, with the rest obtained from reference TRBV5-6 and TRBJ2-2, is as follows: DAGVTQSPTHLIKTRGQQVTLRCSPKSGHDTVSWYQQALGQGPQFIFQYYEEEERQRGNFPDRFSGHQFPNYSSELNVNALLLGDSALYLCASSEVAGREWTGELFFGEGSRLTVL.

The gene calls are TRBV7-6 and TRBJ2-3; perhaps TRBD1 as D (6 bases). V lost 3 bases, J lost 0 bases, and 10 bases lay in between. CDR1 SGHVS and CDR2 FNYEAQ come from the germline V gene. The CDR3 spans 15 residues. The CDR3 DNA reads as TGTGCCAGCAGCTTCACCGGGACAAGCACAGATACGCAGTATTTT. Translation: CASSFTGTSTDTQYF. Filled out from reference TRBV7-6 and TRBJ2-3, the complete variable domain reads GAGVSQSPRYKVTKRGQDVALRCDPISGHVSLYWYRQALGQGPEFLTYFNYEAQQDKSGLPNDRFSAERPEGSISTLTIQRTEQRDSAMYRCASSFTGTSTDTQYFGPGTRLTVL.

This chain uses TRBV4-1 with TRBJ1-4; D remains unclear. The CDR3 is 14 residues long. CDR1 MGHRA and CDR2 YSYEKL come from the germline V gene. Trimming took 3 bases from V and 0 from J, leaving 5 bases between them. The CDR3 DNA follows: TGCGCCAGCAGCCAGTATGCAACTAATGAAAAACTGTTTTTT. It specifies CASSQYATNEKLFF.

The chain joins TRBV18 to TRBJ1-2; TRBD1 aligns across 9 bases. The V gene end was trimmed by 4 bases and the J gene end by 2 bases; junction bases not matched to a gene: 2. The CDR3 is 14 residues long. Per the germline V gene, CDR1 is KGHSH and CDR2 is LQKENI. CDR3 nucleotides: TGTGCCAGCTCACACGGGACAGGGAACTATGGCTACACCTTC. The encoded protein is CASSHGTGNYGYTF.

The rearrangement uses TRBV28 and TRBJ2-7; D possibly corresponds to TRBD2 (5 bases). Trimming stripped 3 bases from V and 4 bases from J, with 16 bases between. Germline assignment: CDR1 MDHEN and CDR2 SYDVKM. The CDR3 spans 15 residues. DNA for the CDR3: TGTGCCAGCAGTTTCCCCTGGCGGGCCCCATACGAGCAGTACTTC. Translated: CASSFPWRAPYEQYF. The whole variable domain, filled in from reference TRBV28 and TRBJ2-7, reads DVKVTQSSRYLVKRTGEKVFLECVQDMDHENMFWYRQDPGLGLRLIYFSYDVKMKEKGDIPEGYSVSREKKERFSLILESASTNQTSMYLCASSFPWRAPYEQYFGPGTRLTVT.

V is TRBV6-5 and J is TRBJ2-3; possibly TRBD2 for D (6 bases). This CDR3 is built from 15 residues. The germline V gene has CDR1 MNHEY and CDR2 SVGAGI. The V end lost 6 bases, the J end lost 0 bases, and 13 bases lay between the germline ends. This chain's CDR3 is CASRTRGGSTDTQYF. For the CDR3, the DNA is TGTGCCAGCAGAACGAGGGGAGGAAGCACAGATACGCAGTATTTT.

This chain uses TRBV5-1 with TRBJ2-1; TRBD2 matches 10 bases. Germline V gene data show CDR1 as SGHRS and CDR2 as YFSETQ. This CDR3 spans 14 amino acids. The V segment lost 0 bases and the J segment 7 bases; nucleotides outside the gene matches: 1. The CDR3 protein is CASSLGGLANEQFF. As DNA, the CDR3 is TGCGCCAGCAGCTTGGGGGGACTAGCGAATGAGCAGTTCTTC.

This chain uses TRBV18 with TRBJ2-7; 12 bases agree with TRBD2. The germline V gene has CDR1 KGHSH and CDR2 LQKENI. The CDR3 runs to 17 residues. J was trimmed by 7 bases and V by 3 bases; bases with no gene match: 13. CDR3 sequence reads: CASSPVQTSGRVKEQYF. The CDR3 coding sequence is TGTGCCAGCTCACCCGTCCAGACTAGCGGGAGAGTGAAGGAGCAGTACTTC.

CDR3 protein: CASRPVTIGLAGEDEQFF. In DNA, the CDR3 is TGTGCCAGCAGGCCCGTAACGATCGGACTAGCGGGAGAGGATGAGCAGTTCTTC. The chain employs TRBV5-6 and TRBJ2-1; 13 nucleotides agree with TRBD2. CDR1 and CDR2 from the germline V gene are SGHDT and YYEEEE. V trimming: 5 bases; J trimming: 8 bases; junction bases outside the gene matches: 16. The CDR3 has 18 residues. The full variable domain, with the rest looked up from reference TRBV5-6 and TRBJ2-1, is DAGVTQSPTHLIKTRGQQVTLRCSPKSGHDTVSWYQQALGQGPQFIFQYYEEEERQRGNFPDRFSGHQFPNYSSELNVNALLLGDSALYLCASRPVTIGLAGEDEQFFGPGTRLTVL.

This clone was counted a few times. The rearrangement uses TRBV11-2 and TRBJ1-1; a possible D gene is TRBD1 (6 bases). The CDR3 extends over 14 amino acids. The V end lost 5 bases, the J end lost 0 bases, and 10 bases lay between the germline ends. Per the germline V gene, CDR1 is SGHAT and CDR2 is FQNNGV. CDR3 residues: CASSPRDMNTEAFF. The CDR3 bases are TGTGCCAGCAGCCCCCGGGACATGAACACTGAAGCTTTCTTT.

The chain has TRBV2 and TRBJ2-1; D is perhaps TRBD1 or TRBD2 (5 bases each). Germline CDR1 and CDR2: SNHLY and FYNNEI. V was pared by 4 bases and J by 1 base, with 8 bases between. The CDR3 has 14 residues. The CDR3 coding sequence is TGTGCCAGCAGTGTTGGGGGATCCTACAATGAGCAGTTCTTC. Translating it yields CASSVGGSYNEQFF.

The chain couples TRBV7-9 to TRBJ2-2, with a weak D call TRBD2 (6 bases). Germline-derived CDR1 and CDR2 are SEHNR and FQNEAQ (reference sequence). With 5 bases removed from V and 6 bases from J, the gap between germline ends came to 10 bases. The CDR3 is 13 residues long. CDR3 amino acids: CASSAGGAGELFF. The CDR3 nucleotides read TGTGCCAGCAGCGCCGGAGGGGCCGGGGAGCTGTTTTTT.

The chain recombines TRBV7-9 with TRBJ2-5, with D unresolved. CDR3 length: 16 residues. V was cut by 5 bases and J by 1 base, with 17 bases left in between. Germline CDR1 is SEHNR and CDR2 is FQNEAQ (reference sequence). This CDR3 reads CASSPRLVRPQETQYF. The CDR3 nucleotides are TGTGCCAGCAGCCCTCGTTTAGTCAGGCCCCAAGAGACCCAGTACTTC.